Reported below is one T cell receptor (beta chain). This sample was included in a study of blood T cell repertoires in COVID-19. Study information: There were acute and convalescent COVID-19 samples, and they came from the United States, Italy and Spain.

Here immunoSEQ multiplex PCR was the method, and the copy in TCRdb shows in-frame clones only, minus some. Of 210,000 or so clones listed, roughly four fifths were seen once; the top ten hold approximately 2%. The CDR3 consists of 13 residues. V was pared by 8 bases and J by 7 bases, with 12 bases between. Residents of about two dozen US areas, aged roughly 18 to 89 years, made up the participants. Membership in each cohort depended on participant-reported clinical history. This receptor was identified in a man in his sixties who had recovered from COVID-19. Sequenced sample: PBMCs or T cells enriched from blood (not recorded which). This chain uses TRBV23-1 with TRBJ1-6, with D unresolved. TRBV23-1 is identified as an open reading frame with a role that is uncertain. CDR3 in amino acids: CASGPWRNSPLHF. Written as DNA, the CDR3 is TGCGCCAGCGGTCCCTGGAGGAATTCACCCCTCCACTTT.